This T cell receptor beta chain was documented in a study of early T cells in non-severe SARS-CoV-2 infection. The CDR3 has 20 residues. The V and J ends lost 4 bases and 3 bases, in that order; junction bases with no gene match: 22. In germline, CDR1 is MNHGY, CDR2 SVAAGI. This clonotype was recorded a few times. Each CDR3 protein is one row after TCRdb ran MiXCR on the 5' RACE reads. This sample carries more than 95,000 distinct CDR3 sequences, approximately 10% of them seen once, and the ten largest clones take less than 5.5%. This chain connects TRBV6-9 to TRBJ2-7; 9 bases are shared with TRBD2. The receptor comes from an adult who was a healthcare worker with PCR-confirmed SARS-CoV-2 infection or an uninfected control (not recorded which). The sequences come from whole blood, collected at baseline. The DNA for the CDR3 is TGTGCCAGCAGTTCCCTACCTTCGGCGGCTAGCGGGGTATGGATCTACGAGCAGTACTTC. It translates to CASSSLPSAASGVWIYEQYF.